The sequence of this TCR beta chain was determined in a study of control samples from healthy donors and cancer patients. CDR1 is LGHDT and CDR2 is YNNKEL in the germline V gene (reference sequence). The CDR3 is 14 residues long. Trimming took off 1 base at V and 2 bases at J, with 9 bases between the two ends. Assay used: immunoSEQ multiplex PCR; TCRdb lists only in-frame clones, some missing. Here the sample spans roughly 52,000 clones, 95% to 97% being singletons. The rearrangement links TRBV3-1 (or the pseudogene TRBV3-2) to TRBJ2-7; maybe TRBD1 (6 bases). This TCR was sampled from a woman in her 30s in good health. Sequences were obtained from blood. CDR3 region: CASSQGTVAYEQYF. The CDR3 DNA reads TGTGCCAGCAGCCAAGGGACAGTGGCCTACGAGCAGTACTTC.